Following are 10 T cell receptor beta chains from one sample sequenced in a study of blood T cell repertoires in COVID-19. Sequencing was performed with immunoSEQ multiplex PCR; in TCRdb, only in-frame clones are kept and a portion is missing. The table shows 200,000 to 250,000 clones, with roughly 87% occurring only once. Source material: PBMCs or T cells enriched from blood (not recorded which). These receptors were taken from a young man who had recovered from COVID-19.

CDR3 residues: CASSKCPGTGRTEAFF. Here the CDR3 DNA reads TGTGCCAGCAGCAAGTGTCCCGGGACAGGTAGGACTGAAGCTTTCTTT. The chain carries TRBV21-1 and TRBJ1-1; the table's D call of TRBD1 was not tested on the DNA. TRBV21-1 is recorded as a pseudogene. There are 16 residues in the CDR3.

V and J are TRBV6-6 and TRBJ1-2; 12 nucleotides align to TRBD1. V shed 5 bases and J 5 bases; nucleotides not matched to a gene: 12. This CDR3 spans 17 amino acids. Germline values: CDR1 MNHNY, CDR2 SVGAGI (reference sequence). CDR3 region: CASSRRDRGRNNYGYTF. As DNA, the CDR3 is TGTGCCAGCAGTCGAAGGGACAGGGGGCGAAACAATTATGGCTACACCTTC.

The rearrangement uses TRBV4-2 and TRBJ2-2; maybe TRBD2 (5 bases). Germline CDR1 and CDR2: LGHNA and YNFKEQ. The CDR3 totals 15 residues. V lost 1 base, J lost 3 bases, and 9 bases lay in between. Written as DNA, the CDR3 is TGTGCCAGCAGCCAAGCTAGGACTGACACCGGGGAGCTGTTTTTT. Its translation is CASSQARTDTGELFF.

This sequence joins TRBV5-6 and TRBJ1-2, with 8 bases matching TRBD1. Germline lookup yields CDR1 SGHDT and CDR2 YYEEEE. The length of the CDR3 is 15 residues. J was trimmed by 8 bases and V by 0 bases; bases with no gene match: 9. CDR3 sequence reads: CASSLGPGQGWGYTF. The CDR3 nucleotides are TGTGCCAGCAGCTTGGGCCCCGGACAGGGCTGGGGCTACACCTTC. Together with reference TRBV5-6 and TRBJ1-2, the CDR3 gives the full variable domain: DAGVTQSPTHLIKTRGQQVTLRCSPKSGHDTVSWYQQALGQGPQFIFQYYEEEERQRGNFPDRFSGHQFPNYSSELNVNALLLGDSALYLCASSLGPGQGWGYTFGSGTRLTVV.

This clone has only one observation. The chain couples TRBV19 to TRBJ1-4; TRBD1 matches 11 bases. Trimming removed 5 bases from V and 8 bases from J; junction bases left unmatched: 19. The CDR3 has 19 amino acids. Germline V CDR1 and CDR2: LNHDA, SQIVND (reference sequence). The CDR3, as DNA: TGTGCCAGTAGTCAAGTCCCCAAATTTCTCCGGGACAGGGGGGAAAAACTGTTTTTT. It codes for CASSQVPKFLRDRGEKLFF.

The chain joins TRBV5-1 to TRBJ2-7; the match to TRBD1 covers 7 bases. The germline V gene has CDR1 SGHRS and CDR2 YFSETQ. With 4 bases clipped from V and 2 bases from J, the junction kept 9 bases outside the gene matches. The length of the CDR3 is 15 residues. The CDR3 sequence is CASSLQTGLAYEQYF. The CDR3, as DNA: TGCGCCAGCAGCCTACAGACAGGGTTGGCCTACGAGCAGTACTTC.

The chain carries TRBV5-5 and TRBJ1-2; 11 nucleotides line up with TRBD1. This CDR3 region has 15 residues. Germline CDR1 SGHKS, CDR2 YYEKEE (reference sequence). V shed 4 bases and J 4 bases; nucleotides not matched to a gene: 6. CDR3 amino acids: CASSLRTGGPYGYTF. In nucleotides, the CDR3 is TGTGCCAGCAGCCTTAGGACAGGGGGCCCCTATGGCTACACCTTC.

The rearrangement links TRBV5-1 to TRBJ2-3, with 10 bases identical to TRBD1. Trimming cost V 3 bases and J 4 bases; bases outside gene matches: 5. The germline V gene has CDR1 SGHRS and CDR2 YFSETQ. CDR3 length: 15 amino acids. DNA of the CDR3: TGCGCCAGCAGCTACCGGGACAGGGGCGCAGATACGCAGTATTTT. It specifies CASSYRDRGADTQYF.

The chain couples TRBV5-6 to TRBJ1-5, with 8 bases that match TRBD1. This CDR3 spans 15 amino acids. CDR1 is SGHDT, CDR2 YYEEEE, per germline. With V trimmed by 4 bases and J by 2 bases, 5 bases remained unmatched. The CDR3 DNA sequence: TGTGCCAGCAGCGACACGACAGGGGGCAATCAGCCCCAGCATTTT. Its protein product is CASSDTTGGNQPQHF.

The genes are TRBV4-2 and TRBJ2-1; 7 bases are shared with TRBD1. CDR3 length: 14 amino acids. Losses at the gene ends were 2 bases for V and 8 bases for J; bases not matched to a gene: 6. Germline V gives CDR1 LGHNA, CDR2 YNFKEQ. The CDR3 DNA reads TGTGCCAGCAGCCAATTTGGACAGGATGATGAGCAGTTCTTC. Protein sequence: CASSQFGQDDEQFF.